A single sample gave rise to the 10 T cell receptor beta chains below, sequenced in a study of blood T cell repertoires in COVID-19 (dated by TCRdb to the early 2020s). The receptor library was made with the immunoSEQ multiplex PCR assay. TCRdb provides this immuneACCESS table in a form limited to in-frame rearrangements. Some clones are lacking; in checked studies, under half of them reflect an unresolved V gene, and why the rest are absent is not known. Counted in this sample were around 130,000 clones; roughly 81% of them appeared once. The top ten hold about 13% of the sample. Sequencing was carried out using peripheral blood. The receptors were sampled from a human donor in a cohort sampled during active COVID-19.

The chain links TRBV28 to TRBJ2-7, with a possible D match to TRBD1 (6 bases). There are 14 residues in the CDR3. V lost 5 bases and J lost 6, with 17 bases in between. CDR1 and CDR2 from the germline V gene are MDHEN and SYDVKM. The CDR3 protein is CASSPYRELVEQYF. CDR3 nucleotide sequence: TGTGCCAGCAGTCCCTACAGGGAGCTCGTCGAGCAGTACTTC.

This clone was found a few times. This chain uses TRBV10-3 with TRBJ2-3; tentative D call: TRBD2 (6 bases). Deletions cut 6 bases from V and 1 base from J, with 11 bases between. Germline V CDR1 and CDR2: ENHRY, SYGVKD. The CDR3 runs to 14 residues. Here the CDR3 reads CAIRPTGGTDTQYF. Written as DNA, the CDR3 is TGTGCCATCAGGCCGACGGGGGGCACAGATACGCAGTATTTT.

The table lists this clone with a count of one. The V call is TRBV5-8, the J call TRBJ1-2, with D perhaps TRBD1 (5 bases). The germline V gene encodes CDR1 SGHTS and CDR2 YDEGEE. CDR3 length equals 15 residues. Between the trimmed V and J ends, which lost 2 bases and 1 base, there was a span of 12 bases. CDR3 region: CASSLPIRVNYGYTF. CDR3 DNA sequence: TGTGCCAGCAGCTTACCCATCAGGGTTAACTATGGCTACACCTTC.

This clone has more than one count but fewer than ten. The genes are TRBV5-4 and TRBJ1-6; no firm D call. Germline V lookup: CDR1 SGHNT, CDR2 YYREEE (reference sequence). V was cut by 4 bases and J by 12 bases, with 11 bases left in between. The CDR3 spans 12 residues. CDR3 residues: CASSPDREPLHF. The CDR3 DNA is TGTGCCAGCAGCCCAGACCGGGAACCCCTCCACTTT.

The chain combines TRBV4-1 with TRBJ2-2; tentatively, D is TRBD2 (5 bases). CDR1 MGHRA and CDR2 YSYEKL come from the germline V gene. V was clipped by 8 bases and J by 2 bases, with 15 bases between them. The length of the CDR3 is 15 residues. CDR3 sequence (DNA): TGCGCCAGCCAAAGGACTTCCCCCAACACCGGGGAGCTGTTTTTT. It codes for CASQRTSPNTGELFF.

V gene TRBV14 combines with J gene TRBJ2-7, with 8 bases matching TRBD1. CDR1 is SGHDN, CDR2 FVKESK, per germline. CDR3 length: 16 residues. V was pared by 5 bases and J by 0 bases, with 9 bases of the junction left unmatched. The CDR3 spells CASSGENRGYSYEQYF. The CDR3 bases are TGTGCCAGCAGCGGAGAGAACAGGGGGTACTCCTACGAGCAGTACTTC.

The gene calls are TRBV4-1 and TRBJ2-3, with 7 bases aligning to TRBD2. V shed 1 base, J shed 0 bases, and the junction held 4 bases outside the gene matches. This CDR3 spans 16 amino acids. In germline, CDR1 is MGHRA, CDR2 YSYEKL. CDR3 DNA sequence: TGCGCCAGCAGCCAAGGTCCGGGGGGAAGCACAGATACGCAGTATTTT. Its translation: CASSQGPGGSTDTQYF.

This chain links TRBV6-5 with TRBJ1-4; D remains unclear. Germline CDR1 reads MNHEY; CDR2 reads SVGAGI. Trimming took off 9 bases at V and 4 bases at J, with 9 bases between the two ends. The CDR3 sequence is 12 residues long. The CDR3, as DNA: TGTGCCAGTGGTCGGTATAATGAAAAACTGTTTTTT. Its translation is CASGRYNEKLFF.

The rearrangement joins TRBV28 to TRBJ1-4, with 7 bases aligning to TRBD1. V lost 2 bases and J lost 6; bases outside the gene matches: 6. The germline gives CDR1 MDHEN, CDR2 SYDVKM. CDR3 length: 15 amino acids. The CDR3 protein is CASSLIFRGYEKLFF. As DNA, the CDR3 is TGTGCCAGCAGTTTAATTTTCAGGGGGTATGAAAAACTGTTTTTT.

The chain joins TRBV14 to TRBJ2-2; 7 nucleotides match TRBD2. This CDR3 comprises 16 residues. The V gene's germline CDR1 is SGHDN and CDR2 FVKESK. Trimming cost V 5 bases and J 5 bases; bases outside gene matches: 11. CDR3: CASSFTGMRGTGELFF. The CDR3 DNA follows: TGTGCCAGCAGCTTCACGGGGATGCGGGGGACCGGGGAGCTGTTTTTT.